This passage covers 13 T cell receptor beta chains from one sample sequenced in a study of T cells in Graves' hyperthyroidism and ophthalmopathy. RNA transcripts yielded amplified TCR beta CDR3 regions. Researchers ran a first-round RT-PCR on the TCR CDR3 using the HTBI primer set. TCRdb re-derived calls from the multiplex PCR reads in MiXCR, one entry per CDR3 protein. The data show hundreds of thousands of distinct CDR3 sequences, 15% to 20% seen once. Sequencing used blood. The receptors come from a woman in her twenties or thirties with Graves' hyperthyroidism.

The genes are TRBV5-1 and TRBJ2-2; D perhaps matches TRBD2 (6 bases). Germline V gene sequence: CDR1 SGHRS, CDR2 YFSETQ. Between the trimmed V and J ends, which lost 3 bases and 0 bases, there was a span of 18 bases. The CDR3 spans 18 residues. The chain's CDR3 is CASSSVLWEAANTGELFF. Here the CDR3 DNA reads TGCGCCAGCAGCTCCGTGCTGTGGGAGGCCGCGAACACCGGGGAGCTGTTTTTT.

This clonotype was detected many times. The chain has TRBV2 and TRBJ2-1; 11 positions agree with TRBD2. Germline CDR1 SNHLY, CDR2 FYNNEI. CDR3 length: 14 amino acids. The J segment lost 4 bases and the V segment lost 4 bases, leaving 0 bases of the junction unmatched. CDR3 sequence: CASSASGRYNEQFF. The CDR3 DNA follows: TGTGCCAGCAGTGCTAGCGGGAGGTACAATGAGCAGTTCTTC. Drawing the rest from reference TRBV2 and TRBJ2-1, the complete variable domain is EPEVTQTPSHQVTQMGQEVILRCVPISNHLYFYWYRQILGQKVEFLVSFYNNEISEKSEIFDDQFSVERPDGSNFTLKIRSTKLEDSAMYFCASSASGRYNEQFFGPGTRLTVL.

This clonotype came up a few times. This rearrangement joins TRBV6-2 or TRBV6-3 to TRBJ1-1; the D is unclear. CDR3 length equals 13 residues. Germline values: CDR1 MNHEY, CDR2 SVGEGT. The V and J ends lost 7 bases and 4 bases respectively, with 13 bases between them. The CDR3 DNA reads TGTGCCAGCATCTGGACTGGCGGCACTGAAGCTTTCTTT. This gives the protein CASIWTGGTEAFF.

This clonotype was picked up many times. The J gene is TRBJ2-1, the V gene TRBV7-3; TRBD2 matches at 11 bases. The germline gives CDR1 SGHTA, CDR2 FQGTGA. This CDR3 region has 15 residues. The trim removed 5 bases at V and 9 bases at J, leaving 9 bases unmatched. CDR3 sequence: CASSHIAGGPSEQFF. As DNA, the CDR3 is TGTGCCAGCAGCCATATAGCGGGAGGGCCCTCTGAGCAGTTCTTC.

This clonotype came up a few times. The chain is built from TRBV19 and TRBJ2-1, with 10 bases that match TRBD2. The V segment lost 8 bases and the J segment 7 bases; nucleotides outside the gene matches: 8. Germline CDR1 LNHDA, CDR2 SQIVND (reference sequence). This CDR3 is built from 14 residues. CDR3 nucleotides: TGTGCCAGTTCGGATAGCGGGAGGCCTAATGAGCAGTTCTTC. It encodes CASSDSGRPNEQFF.

This clonotype was recorded many times. This chain joins TRBV7-9 and TRBJ2-3; 10 bases match TRBD2. Trimming took 5 bases from V and 2 from J; bases not matched to a gene: 13. The CDR3 has 18 amino acids. Per the germline V gene, CDR1 is SEHNR and CDR2 is FQNEAQ (reference sequence). CDR3 amino acids: CASSQGLAGEPATDTQYF. CDR3 DNA sequence: TGTGCCAGCAGCCAAGGCCTAGCGGGAGAGCCCGCCACAGATACGCAGTATTTT.

This chain joins TRBV7-3 and TRBJ1-3; possibly TRBD1 for D (5 bases). V dropped 5 bases and J dropped 0 bases, with 11 bases sitting between them. Germline CDR1 reads SGHTA; CDR2 reads FQGTGA. The CDR3 is made up of 15 amino acids. CDR3 in amino acids: CASSTTVVSGNTIYF. In DNA form, the CDR3 reads TGTGCCAGCAGCACGACAGTTGTCTCTGGAAACACCATATATTTT.

This clonotype was recorded many times. V usage is TRBV30 and J usage is TRBJ2-7, with 9 bases lining up with TRBD1. J gave up 6 bases and V 5 bases, and 8 bases lay outside the gene matches. The CDR3 is 13 amino acids. Germline-derived CDR1 and CDR2 are GTSNPN and SVGIG (reference sequence). The DNA of the CDR3 is TGTGCCTGGTCTCCGGGACAGGGCACCGAGCAGTACTTC. Its protein is CAWSPGQGTEQYF.

The table lists this clonotype with a few counts. The gene calls are TRBV18 and TRBJ2-4; tentative D call: TRBD1 (6 bases). Germline V gives CDR1 KGHSH, CDR2 LQKENI. The CDR3 covers 15 residues. Trimming took off 3 bases at V and 5 bases at J, with 14 bases between the two ends. Written as DNA, the CDR3 is TGTGCCAGCTCACCGCTCCAGGGGCCCCAAAACATTCAGTACTTC. It is translated as CASSPLQGPQNIQYF.

This clonotype was detected ten times or more. The chain combines TRBV28 with TRBJ2-1, with D perhaps matching TRBD1 (5 bases). Germline CDR1 and CDR2: MDHEN and SYDVKM. The CDR3 consists of 18 residues. The V and J ends lost 1 base and 9 bases respectively, with 25 bases between them. DNA for the CDR3: TGTGCCAGCAGTTTATTACGAAAGGGGCTACCCACCTACGGTGAGCAGTTCTTC. This sequence encodes CASSLLRKGLPTYGEQFF.

The rearrangement joins TRBV20-1 to TRBJ1-5; 7 bases fit TRBD1. The CDR3 extends over 15 amino acids. The germline V gene has CDR1 DFQATT and CDR2 SNEGSKA (reference sequence). V lost 4 bases, J lost 4 bases, and 10 bases stayed unmatched. CDR3 region: CSAIPLTGENQPQHF. Written as DNA, the CDR3 is TGCAGTGCTATCCCCCTTACAGGGGAGAATCAGCCCCAGCATTTT.

There are a few counts of this clonotype. The V and J genes are TRBV27 and TRBJ2-7; a possible D gene is TRBD1 (6 bases). Deletions cut 3 bases from V and 4 bases from J, with 13 bases between. The CDR3 runs 14 residues. Germline CDR1 MNHEY, CDR2 SMNVEV (reference sequence). As DNA, the CDR3 is TGTGCCAGCAGTTTTCAGGGGATTTTTTACGAGCAGTACTTC. This encodes CASSFQGIFYEQYF.

This clonotype was counted ten times or more. The gene calls are TRBV9 and TRBJ1-1; D is uncertain. With 0 bases removed from V and 5 bases from J, the gap between germline ends came to 8 bases. CDR1 and CDR2 (germline): SGDLS, YYNGEE. The CDR3 totals 13 residues. The CDR3 protein is CASSVGADTEAFF. CDR3 in DNA: TGTGCCAGCAGCGTAGGGGCGGATACTGAAGCTTTCTTT.